Below, 30 T cell receptor beta chains from the same sample are listed, as sequenced in a study of T cell responses to AZD1222 COVID-19 vaccine. Assay: immunoSEQ multiplex PCR; the TCRdb copy retains only in-frame clones and omits some. The profile shows approximately 120,000 clones, roughly 90% of them singletons. This sample comprised peripheral blood, obtained on day 0 of AZD1222 vaccination. These receptors all stem from an adult in good health.

The rearrangement uses TRBV9 and TRBJ1-2; a weak D match, TRBD1 (5 bases). V was shortened by 3 bases and J by 1 base, with 19 bases between the two germline ends. Germline assignment: CDR1 SGDLS and CDR2 YYNGEE. The CDR3 has 17 amino acids. CDR3 region: CASSAFDSGGNNYGYTF. CDR3 sequence (DNA): TGTGCCAGCAGCGCGTTTGACAGTGGCGGAAATAACTATGGCTACACCTTC. The variable domain in full, completed from reference TRBV9 and TRBJ1-2, reads DSGVTQTPKHLITATGQRVTLRCSPRSGDLSVYWYQQSLDQGLQFLIQYYNGEERAKGNILERFSAQQFPDLHSELNLSSLELGDSALYFCASSAFDSGGNNYGYTFGSGTRLTVV.

The V gene is TRBV23-1, the J gene TRBJ1-2; D uncertain. TRBV23-1 is an ORF, with its function uncertain. The CDR3 has 15 residues. The V end lost 7 bases, the J end lost 8 bases, and 23 bases lay between the germline ends. The CDR3 DNA sequence: TGCGCCAGCACCCCTGAACCGGATCCCGGGTGGGGCTACACCTTC. This encodes CASTPEPDPGWGYTF.

The V gene is TRBV6-2 or TRBV6-3, the J gene TRBJ1-5; 10 bases fit TRBD1. The CDR3 has 20 amino acids. With 2 bases clipped from V and 0 bases from J, the junction kept 13 bases outside the gene matches. Per the germline V gene, CDR1 is MNHEY and CDR2 is SVGEGT. This chain's CDR3 is CASSYQARDRGSNSNQPQHF. CDR3 DNA sequence: TGTGCCAGCAGTTACCAGGCTCGGGACAGGGGTTCTAATAGCAATCAGCCCCAGCATTTT.

This sequence joins TRBV5-1 and TRBJ2-7; TRBD1 is a possible D gene (6 bases). CDR3 length equals 14 residues. Trimming left V 4 bases short and J 5 bases short, with 16 bases between. CDR1 is SGHRS, CDR2 YFSETQ, per germline. CDR3 sequence: CASSPRTVEDEQYF. CDR3 DNA: TGCGCCAGCAGCCCCAGGACAGTGGAAGACGAGCAGTACTTC. The entire variable domain, with the rest obtained from reference TRBV5-1 and TRBJ2-7, is as follows: KAGVTQTPRYLIKTRGQQVTLSCSPISGHRSVSWYQQTPGQGLQFLFEYFSETQRNKGNFPGRFSGRQFSNSRSEMNVSTLELGDSALYLCASSPRTVEDEQYFGPGTRLTVT.

The chain has TRBV7-9 and TRBJ1-1; no definite D call. Trimming removed 4 bases from V and 0 bases from J, with 6 bases in between. Germline-derived CDR1 and CDR2 are SEHNR and FQNEAQ (reference sequence). The CDR3 consists of 13 residues. The CDR3 here is CASSSTVNTEAFF. The CDR3 DNA sequence: TGTGCCAGCAGCTCCACGGTGAACACTGAAGCTTTCTTT. Supplemented by reference TRBV7-9 and TRBJ1-1, the full variable domain reads DTGVSQNPRHKITKRGQNVTFRCDPISEHNRLYWYRQTLGQGPEFLTYFQNEAQLEKSRLLSDRFSAERPKGSFSTLEIQRTEQGDSAMYLCASSSTVNTEAFFGQGTRLTVV.

The rearrangement joins TRBV4-2 to TRBJ2-3; 9 bases line up with TRBD2. The CDR3 spans 18 residues. CDR1 and CDR2 (germline): LGHNA, YNFKEQ. V gave up 0 bases and J gave up 4 bases; unmatched junction bases: 11. CDR3 DNA: TGTGCCAGCAGCCAAGATCGTTCGGCTAGCGGGGTCCCAGATACGCAGTATTTT. This sequence encodes CASSQDRSASGVPDTQYF.

This sequence joins TRBV19 and TRBJ1-6; maybe TRBD1 (6 bases). The CDR3 has 15 amino acids. The germline gives CDR1 LNHDA, CDR2 SQIVND (reference sequence). Trimming took 4 bases from V and 6 from J, leaving 13 bases between them. The CDR3 coding sequence is TGTGCCAGTAGTAAGCGACAGGTAAGTAATTCACCCCTCCACTTT. Encoded protein: CASSKRQVSNSPLHF.

The rearrangement uses TRBV6-1 and TRBJ1-4, with a possible D match to TRBD1 (5 bases). CDR3 size: 15 residues. Trimming cost V 1 base and J 1 base, with 7 bases left between them. The germline V gene has CDR1 MNHNS and CDR2 SASEGT. CDR3 protein: CASSEGGLTNEKLFF. The CDR3 coding sequence is TGTGCCAGCAGTGAAGGGGGGTTAACTAATGAAAAACTGTTTTTT.

The J gene is TRBJ1-1, the V gene TRBV5-1, with D tentatively TRBD1 (6 bases). V dropped 7 bases and J dropped 11 bases, with 15 bases sitting between them. The germline CDR1 and CDR2 sequences are SGHRS and YFSETQ. There are 11 residues in the CDR3. The CDR3 protein is CASREGGMAFF. The CDR3 coding sequence is TGCGCCAGCCGAGAGGGGGGTATGGCTTTCTTT.

The chain combines TRBV27 with TRBJ2-7; TRBD1 matches 7 bases. J lost 7 bases, V lost 5 bases, and 8 bases had no gene match. The CDR3 spans 13 residues. Germline-derived CDR1 and CDR2 are MNHEY and SMNVEV (reference sequence). The CDR3 DNA follows: TGTGCCAGCAGTCACGGGGACAGCTGGGAGCAGTACTTC. Amino acid sequence: CASSHGDSWEQYF.

This chain joins TRBV14 and TRBJ1-1, with a tentative D call TRBD1 (6 bases). Looked up from germline, CDR1 is SGHDN and CDR2 is FVKESK. The V end lost 1 base, the J end lost 8 bases, and 11 bases lay between the germline ends. CDR3 length: 13 residues. This CDR3 is CASSQVNRDEAFF. The CDR3 DNA follows: TGTGCCAGCAGCCAAGTCAACAGGGACGAAGCTTTCTTT.

The chain carries TRBV6-2 or TRBV6-3 and TRBJ1-1, with TRBD1 identical over 7 bases. With V trimmed by 5 bases and J by 5 bases, 17 bases remained unmatched. The CDR3 is 17 amino acids. Germline loops: CDR1 MNHEY, CDR2 SVGEGT. The CDR3 protein is CASSPLGQGVSLTEAFF. Written as DNA, the CDR3 is TGTGCCAGCAGTCCCCTTGGGCAGGGGGTGTCTTTAACTGAAGCTTTCTTT.

The V and J genes are TRBV3-1 (or the pseudogene TRBV3-2) and TRBJ1-2; maybe TRBD1 (5 bases). The CDR3 loop spans 15 amino acids. Per germline, CDR1 LGHDT and CDR2 YNNKEL (reference sequence). V was trimmed by 0 bases and J by 4 bases, leaving 12 bases between them. CDR3 amino acids: CASSQDLDRIYGYTF. CDR3 sequence (DNA): TGTGCCAGCAGCCAAGATCTAGACAGAATCTATGGCTACACCTTC.

The chain recombines TRBV5-1 with TRBJ2-1; 9 bases align to TRBD2. The CDR3 runs to 15 residues. V gave up 4 bases and J gave up 4 bases; unmatched junction bases: 6. Germline V gives CDR1 SGHRS, CDR2 YFSETQ. The CDR3 DNA reads as TGCGCCAGCAGCATTGAGCGGGGGGTGTACAATGAGCAGTTCTTC. This translates into CASSIERGVYNEQFF.

This sequence joins TRBV5-4 and TRBJ1-6; perhaps TRBD1 as D (5 bases). V was cut by 5 bases and J by 0 bases, with 18 bases left in between. Germline V gene sequence: CDR1 SGHNT, CDR2 YYREEE (reference sequence). This CDR3 has 18 residues. The CDR3 nucleotides are TGTGCCAGCAGTTCGAAACGAGCAGGGAACTCCTATAATTCACCCCTCCACTTT. Its translation: CASSSKRAGNSYNSPLHF.

The rearrangement joins TRBV24-1 to TRBJ2-3; tentative D call: TRBD2 (7 bases). Between the trimmed V and J ends, which lost 4 bases and 5 bases, there was a span of 21 bases. The CDR3 runs 17 residues. Germline V CDR1 and CDR2: KGHDR, SFDVKD. The CDR3 region has the DNA TGTGCCACCAGTGAGTCAGGGGTAGCGGGCCGGGGAGATACGCAGTATTTT. Amino acid sequence: CATSESGVAGRGDTQYF.

The count of this clone is one. V and J are TRBV6-5 and TRBJ1-5; D not certain. The germline V and J ends were trimmed by 0 bases and 1 base, with 7 bases remaining between them. CDR3 length: 15 residues. Germline V gene data show CDR1 as MNHEY and CDR2 as SVGAGI. The CDR3 protein is CASSYSLLSNQPQHF. The CDR3, as DNA: TGTGCCAGCAGTTACTCTCTCCTGAGCAATCAGCCCCAGCATTTT.

This clone was recorded a few times. The chain is built from TRBV19 and TRBJ2-7; possibly TRBD1 for D (6 bases). Trimming cost V 5 bases and J 0 bases, with 14 bases left between them. This CDR3 is 15 amino acids long. The germline V gene encodes CDR1 LNHDA and CDR2 SQIVND (reference sequence). The CDR3 reads CASSPPGHLSYEQYF. The DNA for the CDR3 is TGTGCCAGTAGTCCGCCGGGACACCTCTCCTACGAGCAGTACTTC.

The rearrangement links TRBV11-2 to TRBJ2-1, with D maybe TRBD1 (6 bases). Germline assignment: CDR1 SGHAT and CDR2 FQNNGV. The length of the CDR3 is 14 residues. V was cut by 5 bases and J by 6 bases, with 14 bases left in between. CDR3 loop: CASSQGYGANEQFF. The CDR3 DNA reads as TGTGCCAGCAGCCAGGGGTACGGTGCCAATGAGCAGTTCTTC.

This chain joins TRBV5-1 and TRBJ2-3; 8 bases are shared with TRBD1. V lost 4 bases to trimming and J lost 4 bases; unmatched junction nucleotides: 8. In germline, CDR1 is SGHRS, CDR2 YFSETQ. CDR3 length: 15 residues. The CDR3 here is CASSARQGFADTQYF. Here the CDR3 DNA reads TGCGCCAGCAGCGCCAGACAGGGGTTCGCAGATACGCAGTATTTT.

The V gene is TRBV7-9, the J gene TRBJ2-5; TRBD1 matches at 8 bases. CDR3 length equals 14 residues. Unmatched junction bases numbered 6, after V lost 5 bases and J lost 4 bases. The germline CDR1 and CDR2 sequences are SEHNR and FQNEAQ (reference sequence). CDR3 DNA: TGTGCCAGCAGCCAAGGACAGGGCGGAGAGACCCAGTACTTC. Protein product: CASSQGQGGETQYF.

V and J are TRBV9 and TRBJ2-5; 11 bases fit TRBD1. The CDR3 loop spans 13 amino acids. Germline V lookup: CDR1 SGDLS, CDR2 YYNGEE. V shed 5 bases and J 4 bases; nucleotides not matched to a gene: 1. CDR3 region: CASSGTGGETQYF. For the CDR3, the DNA is TGTGCCAGCAGTGGGACAGGGGGAGAGACCCAGTACTTC.

The rearrangement uses TRBV18 and TRBJ2-7, with D tentatively TRBD1 (6 bases). Trimming stripped 2 bases from V and 5 bases from J, with 19 bases between. Germline-derived CDR1 and CDR2 are KGHSH and LQKENI. This CDR3 spans 16 amino acids. DNA of the CDR3: TGTGCCAGCTCACCAAAGATTGCACAGGGAAGCGACGAGCAGTACTTC. This sequence encodes CASSPKIAQGSDEQYF. Looking up the rest from reference TRBV18 and TRBJ2-7 gives the full variable domain: NAGVMQNPRHLVRRRGQEARLRCSPMKGHSHVYWYRQLPEEGLKFMVYLQKENIIDESGMPKERFSAEFPKEGPSILRIQQVVRGDSAAYFCASSPKIAQGSDEQYFGPGTRLTVT.

The chain combines TRBV6-1 with TRBJ2-5; D is unclear. V was pared by 3 bases and J by 2 bases, with 13 bases between. This CDR3 spans 15 amino acids. Germline CDR1 is MNHNS and CDR2 is SASEGT. The CDR3 DNA reads TGTGCCAGCAGTGATCGACAAAACGGGCAAGAGACCCAGTACTTC. Translating it yields CASSDRQNGQETQYF.

V usage is TRBV7-8 and J usage is TRBJ1-3; tentatively, D is TRBD1 (5 bases). Germline V gene sequence: CDR1 SGHVS, CDR2 FQNEAQ. This CDR3 spans 16 amino acids. Trimming cost V 0 bases and J 4 bases, with 13 bases left between them. CDR3 coding DNA: TGTGCCAGCAGCTTAGCGCTTCCAGGGTACGGAAACACCATATATTTT. Residues: CASSLALPGYGNTIYF.

The chain combines TRBV18 with TRBJ1-2, with 7 bases aligning to TRBD1. V was pared by 4 bases and J by 4 bases, with 12 bases of the junction left unmatched. CDR1 and CDR2 (germline): KGHSH, LQKENI. The CDR3 covers 16 residues. CDR3 DNA: TGTGCCAGCTCACAGCGGACAGGCGGGATTGCCTATGGCTACACCTTC. Translating it yields CASSQRTGGIAYGYTF.

This clone showed up just once. CDR3 in amino acids: CASSSGRIYGYTF. CDR3 DNA: TGTGCCAGCAGCTCAGGGAGGATCTATGGCTACACCTTC. V gene TRBV5-8 combines with J gene TRBJ1-2; TRBD1 might be the D (5 bases). Germline V gene data show CDR1 as SGHTS and CDR2 as YDEGEE. V was shortened by 3 bases and J by 4 bases, with 10 bases between the two germline ends. This CDR3 comprises 13 residues.

The chain links TRBV19 to TRBJ2-3; D gene unclear. CDR3 size: 13 residues. Between the trimmed V and J ends, which lost 3 bases and 0 bases, there was a span of 4 bases. Germline V gene data show CDR1 as LNHDA and CDR2 as SQIVND (reference sequence). Here the CDR3 reads CASSMGSTDTQYF. CDR3 DNA sequence: TGTGCCAGTAGTATGGGAAGCACAGATACGCAGTATTTT.

The chain links TRBV14 to TRBJ2-3, with 9 bases identical to TRBD2. The CDR3 covers 15 residues. Germline values: CDR1 SGHDN, CDR2 FVKESK. Trimming at V came to 4 bases and at J to 4 bases, leaving 6 bases not matched to a gene. CDR3 residues: CASSLQRGASDTQYF. The CDR3 bases are TGTGCCAGCAGCCTCCAGCGGGGGGCCTCAGATACGCAGTATTTT.

This clone has just a few counts. The V gene is TRBV14, the J gene TRBJ2-7, with 7 bases lining up with TRBD1. Trimming removed 0 bases from V and 4 bases from J; junction bases left unmatched: 6. The germline V gene has CDR1 SGHDN and CDR2 FVKESK. The CDR3 extends over 15 amino acids. The CDR3 DNA follows: TGTGCCAGCAGCCAAGAAGCGACAGGGCTTTACGAGCAGTACTTC. This encodes CASSQEATGLYEQYF. The variable domain in full, with the rest retrieved from reference TRBV14 and TRBJ2-7, is EAGVTQFPSHSVIEKGQTVTLRCDPISGHDNLYWYRRVMGKEIKFLLHFVKESKQDESGMPNNRFLAERTGGTYSTLKVQPAELEDSGVYFCASSQEATGLYEQYFGPGTRLTVT.